Given below is one T cell receptor (beta chain) in context. Its antigen remains unidentified. The entry originates in a study of T cells after yellow fever vaccination. Findings of the study overall: Re-detected after boosting: most primary clones, 96% of CD4 and about 85% of CD8. Abundant contaminating clonotypes from the bulk population could appear in FACS-sorted repertoires.

As TCR cDNA was made by 5'RACE template switching, a universal primer site and UMIs were added. TCRdb re-called the 5' RACE reads through MiXCR, storing one row per CDR3 protein. The top ten clones hold under 4% of a sample with some 340,000 distinct CDR3 sequences, 9.5% to 12% of them seen once. This CDR3 is 14 amino acids long. The V gene's germline CDR1 is MDHEN and CDR2 SYDVKM. V shed 6 bases and J shed 5 bases, with 15 bases lying between them. This material consisted of CD4+ T cells sorted from PBMCs, taken 45 days after the yellow fever booster vaccination. The origin of this receptor is a man aged 18 to 29 who received the YFV17D yellow fever vaccine. The V gene is TRBV28, the J gene TRBJ2-3; possibly TRBD1 or TRBD2 for D (5 bases each). CDR3: CASRGPAGGDTQYF. CDR3 DNA: TGTGCCAGCAGGGGACCGGCGGGTGGAGATACGCAGTATTTT.